These 28 T cell receptor beta chains came from one sample sequenced in a study of cytomegalovirus exposure and HLA in healthy donors. Primers included in the PCR were 60 Vbeta and 13 Jbeta primers. Assay: immunoSEQ multiplex PCR; the TCRdb copy retains only in-frame clones and omits some. The sample lists approximately 170,000 clones, approximately 82% occurring once. The specimen sequenced was PBMCs. These receptors all stem from a male donor in good health and CMV-seronegative.

This sequence joins TRBV2 and TRBJ2-5, with TRBD1 matching 9 bases. Germline assignment: CDR1 SNHLY and CDR2 FYNNEI. This CDR3 has 13 residues. After removal of 7 bases from V and 4 bases from J, the junction contained 4 bases not matched to a gene. CDR3 DNA: TGTGCCAGCACCGGACAGGGGCGAGAGACCCAGTACTTC. Translating it yields CASTGQGRETQYF.

The gene calls are TRBV5-1 and TRBJ2-6; D may be TRBD1 (6 bases). V lost 3 bases and J lost 3, with 25 bases in between. The CDR3 extends over 20 amino acids. Germline lookup yields CDR1 SGHRS and CDR2 YFSETQ. The CDR3 DNA reads TGCGCCAGCAGCTGGGACCCTAGGACAGCTCGCCAAGGTGGGGCCAACGTCCTGACTTTC. Protein: CASSWDPRTARQGGANVLTF.

V and J are TRBV5-4 and TRBJ2-1; D possibly corresponds to TRBD1 (6 bases). Germline lookup yields CDR1 SGHNT and CDR2 YYREEE (reference sequence). Trimming took off 0 bases at V and 2 bases at J, with 9 bases between the two ends. The CDR3 sequence is 15 residues long. CDR3 nucleotides: TGTGCCAGCAGCTTGGATCAGGGGACCTACAATGAGCAGTTCTTC. It encodes CASSLDQGTYNEQFF.

The genes are TRBV7-6 and TRBJ2-7, with TRBD1 identical over 9 bases. Unmatched junction bases numbered 7, after V lost 1 base and J lost 3 bases. CDR1 is SGHVS, CDR2 FNYEAQ, per germline. The CDR3 sequence is 16 residues long. The CDR3 bases are TGTGCCAGCAGCTTAGTAGAGGGACAGGGAGACTACGAGCAGTACTTC. The encoded protein is CASSLVEGQGDYEQYF.

The genes are TRBV5-4 and TRBJ2-5; D remains unclear. From germline, CDR1 is SGHNT and CDR2 YYREEE (reference sequence). The V gene lost 2 bases and the J gene lost 5 bases, with 10 bases spanning the gap. The CDR3 has 13 amino acids. In nucleotides, the CDR3 is TGTGCCAGCAGCTTTTTCTCCGGGGAGACCCAGTACTTC. It codes for CASSFFSGETQYF.

The chain uses TRBV6-5 and TRBJ1-2; TRBD1 aligns across 8 bases. Germline-derived CDR1 and CDR2 are MNHEY and SVGAGI. V shed 7 bases, J shed 8 bases, and the junction held 6 bases outside the gene matches. The CDR3 spans 12 residues. The CDR3 nucleotides are TGTGCCAGCACCTCGACAGGGGACGGCTACACCTTC. This translates into CASTSTGDGYTF.

The V call is TRBV29-1, the J call TRBJ2-1, with D perhaps TRBD2 (5 bases). Germline V gene data show CDR1 as SQVTM and CDR2 as ANQGSEA. Trimming left V 4 bases short and J 0 bases short, with 16 bases between. This CDR3 region has 16 residues. The CDR3 nucleotides read TGCAGCGTTGCTCCCCTTAGCGTTCGCTCCTACAATGAGCAGTTCTTC. It yields the protein CSVAPLSVRSYNEQFF.

The rearrangement uses TRBV19 and TRBJ1-5; D may be TRBD1 (5 bases). Trimming pared 3 bases from V and 1 base from J, leaving 10 bases between. Germline lookup yields CDR1 LNHDA and CDR2 SQIVND (reference sequence). The CDR3 has 15 amino acids. CDR3 sequence reads: CASSIQGPSNQPQHF. DNA of the CDR3: TGTGCCAGTAGTATCCAGGGCCCGAGCAATCAGCCCCAGCATTTT.

This clone was found a few times. The rearrangement uses TRBV18 and TRBJ2-3, with D hard to call. With 4 bases removed from V and 6 bases from J, the gap between germline ends came to 8 bases. The germline gives CDR1 KGHSH, CDR2 LQKENI. The CDR3 length is 12 residues. The CDR3 DNA sequence: TGTGCCAGCTCACAGTACGGGGATACGCAGTATTTT. Residues: CASSQYGDTQYF.

This chain uses TRBV11-3 with TRBJ2-5, with a tentative D call TRBD2 (6 bases). CDR1 is SGHNT and CDR2 is YENEEA in the germline V gene. Trimming removed 4 bases at V and 5 bases at J, with 8 bases between. The CDR3 spans 12 residues. CDR3 amino acids: CASSSSGETQYF. Written as DNA, the CDR3 is TGTGCCAGCAGCTCCAGCGGGGAGACCCAGTACTTC. The full variable domain, completed using reference TRBV11-3 and TRBJ2-5, is EAGVVQSPRYKIIEKKQPVAFWCNPISGHNTLYWYLQNLGQGPELLIRYENEEAVDDSQLPKDRFSAERLKGVDSTLKIQPAELGDSAVYLCASSSSGETQYFGPGTRLLVL.

The count of this clone is one. This chain uses TRBV4-2 with TRBJ2-7; 7 nucleotides match TRBD1. This CDR3 is 14 amino acids long. V trimming: 4 bases; J trimming: 2 bases; junction bases outside the gene matches: 5. Looked up from germline, CDR1 is LGHNA and CDR2 is YNFKEQ. The CDR3 region is CASSPTGAPYEQYF. The CDR3 nucleotides are TGTGCCAGCAGCCCCACAGGGGCCCCCTACGAGCAGTACTTC.

The chain couples TRBV5-1 to TRBJ1-1; 9 bases are a match to TRBD1. Unmatched junction bases numbered 5, after V lost 4 bases and J lost 1 base. The CDR3 contains 15 residues. Looked up from germline, CDR1 is SGHRS and CDR2 is YFSETQ. This chain's CDR3 is CASSLQDRGNTEAFF. CDR3 sequence (DNA): TGCGCCAGCAGCCTCCAGGACAGGGGGAACACTGAAGCTTTCTTT.

The gene calls are TRBV10-3 and TRBJ2-5; D is unclear. CDR1 is ENHRY and CDR2 is SYGVKD in the germline V gene. This CDR3 comprises 14 residues. V was cut by 0 bases and J by 1 base, with 6 bases left in between. The CDR3 DNA sequence: TGTGCCATCAGTGAGTCCAACGGCCAAGAGACCCAGTACTTC. Translation: CAISESNGQETQYF.

This sequence joins TRBV2 and TRBJ1-4; D is uncertain. Germline V lookup: CDR1 SNHLY, CDR2 FYNNEI. The CDR3 has 12 residues. Trimming removed 3 bases at V and 8 bases at J, with 7 bases between. The CDR3 sequence is CASSEGREKLFF. The CDR3 nucleotides are TGTGCCAGCAGTGAGGGCAGGGAAAAACTGTTTTTT. The full variable domain, with the rest looked up from reference TRBV2 and TRBJ1-4, is EPEVTQTPSHQVTQMGQEVILRCVPISNHLYFYWYRQILGQKVEFLVSFYNNEISEKSEIFDDQFSVERPDGSNFTLKIRSTKLEDSAMYFCASSEGREKLFFGSGTQLSVL.

This rearrangement joins TRBV9 to TRBJ2-7; perhaps TRBD2 as D (7 bases). Germline V gene data show CDR1 as SGDLS and CDR2 as YYNGEE. This CDR3 is 16 amino acids long. V dropped 3 bases and J dropped 4 bases, with 20 bases sitting between them. CDR3 in DNA: TGTGCCAGCAGCGAGGGGGGGGCGGAGCCAGCTTACGAGCAGTACTTC. It is translated as CASSEGGAEPAYEQYF.

The chain employs TRBV11-2 and TRBJ2-7; TRBD1 is a possible D gene (6 bases). The CDR3 runs to 14 residues. Germline lookup yields CDR1 SGHAT and CDR2 FQNNGV. V was trimmed by 3 bases and J by 0 bases, leaving 9 bases between them. This chain's CDR3 is CASSFGGNSYEQYF. CDR3 DNA: TGTGCCAGCAGCTTTGGGGGCAACTCCTACGAGCAGTACTTC.

The chain joins TRBV27 to TRBJ1-1; TRBD1 might be the D (5 bases). Germline CDR1 and CDR2: MNHEY and SMNVEV (reference sequence). V dropped 6 bases and J dropped 7 bases, with 24 bases sitting between them. CDR3 size: 16 residues. The CDR3 sequence is CASRGFSGRTGGEAFF. The CDR3 coding sequence is TGTGCCAGCAGAGGGTTTTCTGGGAGGACGGGGGGTGAAGCTTTCTTT.

The sample holds a few counts of this clone. The gene calls are TRBV4-3 and TRBJ2-1; D may be TRBD1 (5 bases). Germline CDR1 and CDR2: LGHNA and YSLEER. This CDR3 is 16 amino acids long. The ends were cut back, 0 bases at V and 2 bases at J, with 11 bases in the middle. The CDR3: CASSQERTSTYNEQFF. The CDR3 coding sequence is TGCGCCAGCAGCCAAGAAAGGACATCCACCTACAATGAGCAGTTCTTC.

V and J are TRBV7-8 and TRBJ2-1, with D maybe TRBD2 (5 bases). With 1 base removed from V and 0 bases from J, the gap between germline ends came to 13 bases. The CDR3 is 17 residues long. From germline, CDR1 is SGHVS and CDR2 FQNEAQ. CDR3 in amino acids: CASSLGRRTRSYNEQFF. Written as DNA, the CDR3 is TGTGCCAGCAGCTTAGGGAGGCGGACCCGCTCCTACAATGAGCAGTTCTTC. Full variable domain (rest looked up from reference TRBV7-8 and TRBJ2-1): GAGVSQSPRYKVAKRGQDVALRCDPISGHVSLFWYQQALGQGPEFLTYFQNEAQLDKSGLPSDRFFAERPEGSVSTLKIQRTQQEDSAVYLCASSLGRRTRSYNEQFFGPGTRLTVL.

The rearrangement links TRBV5-1 to TRBJ2-5; D is ambiguous. The J call is uncertain, as TRBJ2-7 better fits the DNA end. CDR1 and CDR2 from the germline V gene are SGHRS and YFSETQ. The CDR3 has 15 residues. This CDR3 reads CASSFGALPSYEQYF. The CDR3 DNA reads TGCGCCAGCAGCTTCGGAGCGCTCCCCTCCTACGAGCAGTACTTC.

V and J are TRBV27 and TRBJ2-3; a possible D gene is TRBD2 (5 bases). The germline V gene encodes CDR1 MNHEY and CDR2 SMNVEV (reference sequence). Trimming cost V 0 bases and J 1 base, with 8 bases left between them. The CDR3 has 15 residues. The CDR3 region has the DNA TGTGCCAGCAGTTTATCGATACTAGGCACAGATACGCAGTATTTT. This translates into CASSLSILGTDTQYF.

The chain recombines TRBV5-1 with TRBJ2-5, with D maybe TRBD1 (6 bases). The J call may not be correct, given that the DNA end is closer to TRBJ2-7. CDR1 SGHRS and CDR2 YFSETQ come from the germline V gene. The CDR3 runs to 14 residues. For the CDR3, the DNA is TGCGCCAGCAGCTTAGGGGGAGTCGGCTACGAGCAGTACTTC. This encodes CASSLGGVGYEQYF.

The V gene is TRBV10-3, the J gene TRBJ2-2, with D possibly matching TRBD1 (5 bases). Germline V gene data show CDR1 as ENHRY and CDR2 as SYGVKD. This CDR3 is built from 17 residues. V was shortened by 2 bases and J by 6 bases, with 19 bases between the two germline ends. Written as DNA, the CDR3 is TGTGCCATCAGTGAGGGCCCGTCCCATAGGGGTCCCGGGGAGCTGTTTTTT. Amino acids: CAISEGPSHRGPGELFF.

The gene calls are TRBV7-6 and TRBJ2-7; D might be TRBD1 (5 bases). Trimming took off 1 base at V and 2 bases at J, with 9 bases between the two ends. Germline loops: CDR1 SGHVS, CDR2 FNYEAQ. The CDR3 loop spans 14 amino acids. CDR3 nucleotide sequence: TGTGCCAGCAGCTTAGTACAGGATGCCTACGAGCAGTACTTC. Translation: CASSLVQDAYEQYF.

The J gene is TRBJ1-5, the V gene TRBV7-9; 7 nucleotides agree with TRBD1. Germline values: CDR1 SEHNR, CDR2 FQNEAQ (reference sequence). The CDR3 extends over 15 amino acids. V lost 6 bases and J lost 0; bases outside the gene matches: 5. CDR3 DNA: TGTGCCAGCAGTCCATCAGGGGGTAGCAATCAGCCCCAGCATTTT. Protein: CASSPSGGSNQPQHF.

This clone has only a few counts. This chain joins TRBV2 and TRBJ2-7; D possibly corresponds to TRBD1 (5 bases). The CDR3 sequence is 13 residues long. Deletions cut 10 bases from V and 7 bases from J, with 20 bases between. The germline V gene encodes CDR1 SNHLY and CDR2 FYNNEI. The CDR3 bases are TGTGCCACCCGAACCAATATAGGGGTTGAGCAGTACTTC. It translates to CATRTNIGVEQYF.

The chain carries TRBV19 and TRBJ1-1; weak D call: TRBD1 (6 bases). Trimming left V 9 bases short and J 5 bases short, with 22 bases between. Germline assignment: CDR1 LNHDA and CDR2 SQIVND (reference sequence). The CDR3 spans 15 residues. The CDR3 protein is CASEGQGIIWTEAFF. DNA for the CDR3: TGTGCCAGCGAGGGGCAGGGGATTATATGGACTGAAGCTTTCTTT.

This clone was found once. This chain links TRBV13 with TRBJ2-7; the match to TRBD1 covers 8 bases. There are 12 residues in the CDR3. CDR1 and CDR2 from the germline V gene are PRHDT and FYEKMQ (reference sequence). Trimming removed 6 bases from V and 9 bases from J; junction bases left unmatched: 7. DNA for the CDR3: TGTGCCAGCAGAGGGCAGGGGGCTGCGCAGTACTTC. It is translated as CASRGQGAAQYF.